This TCR beta chain was captured in a study of response to subunit inactivated influenza vaccine. This clonotype occurred many times. What it binds is not known. Germline V gene sequence: CDR1 MNHEY, CDR2 SVGEGT. CDR3 size: 16 residues. Trimming shortened V by 5 bases and J by 0 bases, and 14 bases separated the two germline ends. Study outcomes and limitations: The authors put forward the suggestion that each seasonal influenza vaccination may bring in only a limited number of new T cells.

TCRdb reanalysed the RT-PCR reads using MiXCR and keeps one entry per CDR3 protein. The table shows a few hundred thousand distinct CDR3 sequences, with approximately 7.3% occurring only once. This sample comprised PBMCs from blood, obtained roughly 24 months after vaccination. The source is a man between 50 and 69 years old who received an inactivated influenza vaccine. This chain uses TRBV6-2 or TRBV6-3 with TRBJ1-5, with D maybe TRBD1 (6 bases). The CDR3 loop reads CASSMGQLYSNQPQHF. The CDR3 bases are TGTGCCAGCAGTATGGGACAACTATATAGCAATCAGCCCCAGCATTTT.